Below are 31 T cell receptor beta chains sequenced from a single sample in a study of vaccination and CD4 T cells after COVID-19. Treatment denoted: approximately nine-day PBMC culture with coronavirus spike peptide pools or control peptides (ViraFEST assay). With the Oncomine TCR Beta short-read assay, DNA from cultured CD4+ T cells was sequenced. MiXCR was run by TCRdb on the PCR reads, yielding one entry per CDR3 protein. Of fewer than 9,500 distinct CDR3 sequences listed, 65% are singletons. No antigen has been assigned to these receptors. The sequencing input was CD4+ T cells from blood, cultured in vitro. The receptors derive from a human donor who had recovered from COVID-19.

This clonotype has more than one count but fewer than ten. The CDR3 region has the DNA TGTGCCATCAGCGGGGGAACCGGGACAGCGGCCGGGGAGCTGTTTTTT. Translated: CAISGGTGTAAGELFF. The V call is TRBV10-3, the J call TRBJ2-2; TRBD1 might be the D (7 bases). Trimming removed 6 bases from V and 6 bases from J, with 20 bases in between. Per germline, CDR1 ENHRY and CDR2 SYGVKD. CDR3 length: 16 amino acids.

This clonotype was seen once. V and J are TRBV6-5 and TRBJ1-5; a possible D gene is TRBD1 (6 bases). This CDR3 has 15 amino acids. Germline assignment: CDR1 MNHEY and CDR2 SVGAGI. V was pared by 2 bases and J by 3 bases, with 11 bases between. DNA for the CDR3: TGTGCCAGCAGTTACGGGGGGGCTCCCAATCAGCCCCAGCATTTT. Its protein product is CASSYGGAPNQPQHF.

The chain has TRBV6-1 and TRBJ2-7; D not resolved. The germline V gene has CDR1 MNHNS and CDR2 SASEGT. The V gene lost 7 bases and the J gene lost 0 bases, with 13 bases spanning the gap. The CDR3 spans 14 residues. The CDR3 region is CASKTAGPSYEQYF. The CDR3 coding sequence is TGTGCCAGCAAGACGGCCGGGCCCTCCTACGAGCAGTACTTC.

The chain is built from TRBV27 and TRBJ1-5; perhaps TRBD1 as D (6 bases). Germline CDR1 MNHEY, CDR2 SMNVEV (reference sequence). CDR3 length equals 16 residues. V was clipped by 6 bases and J by 5 bases, with 20 bases between them. CDR3 loop: CASSPSGGASYQPQHF. The CDR3 DNA is TGTGCCAGCAGCCCCTCCGGGGGGGCGTCCTATCAGCCCCAGCATTTT.

Remarks on this clonotype: A junction end diverges from the germline sequence, so it may reflect a read error. The chain couples TRBV6-1 to TRBJ2-7; D gene ambiguous. The CDR3 loop spans 16 amino acids. Germline CDR1 reads MNHNS; CDR2 reads SASEGT. In DNA form, the CDR3 reads TGTGCCAGCAGTGGGAAAGACGTTGACCTAAACTACGACCAGTACTTC. Its translation is CASSGKDVDLNYDQYF.

With regard to this clonotype: Being one base from a much bigger clone, this may be a read error. The chain links TRBV5-1 to TRBJ2-7, with 8 nucleotides matching TRBD2. The germline V gene encodes CDR1 SGHRS and CDR2 YFSETQ. This CDR3 has 15 residues. CDR3 sequence: CASSGSGGRSYGQYF. Written as DNA, the CDR3 is TGCGCCAGCAGTGGGAGCGGGGGACGCTCCTACGGGCAGTACTTC.

CDR3 bases: TGTGCCAGCAGTCCCCGAGATGGGAATCAGCCCCAGCATTTT. This codes for CASSPRDGNQPQHF. The V call is TRBV12-3 or TRBV12-4, the J call TRBJ1-5; unclear D gene. Trimming removed 5 bases at V and 4 bases at J, with 12 bases between. The CDR3 is 14 residues long.

The gene calls are TRBV11-3 and TRBJ2-5; 11 bases line up with TRBD2. J lost 4 bases, V lost 2 bases, and 6 bases had no gene match. The germline gives CDR1 SGHNT, CDR2 YENEEA. CDR3 size: 16 residues. Here the CDR3 DNA reads TGTGCCAGCAGCTTACTAGCGGGGGGTACTGGAGAGACCCAGTACTTC. Its protein product is CASSLLAGGTGETQYF.

The CDR3 nucleotides read TGCGCCAGCAGTCCACTAGCGGGGTACAATGAGCAGTTCTTC. Its protein product is CASSPLAGYNEQFF. The J gene is TRBJ2-1, the V gene TRBV10-2, with 10 bases identical to TRBD2. Trimming took 5 bases from V and 4 from J; bases not matched to a gene: 2. Germline loops: CDR1 WSHSY, CDR2 SAAADI. CDR3 size: 14 residues.

V is TRBV7-6 and J is TRBJ2-2; D gene ambiguous. Trimming left V 7 bases short and J 2 bases short, with 8 bases between. The V gene's germline CDR1 is SGHVS and CDR2 FNYEAQ. The CDR3 sequence is 13 residues long. CDR3 sequence reads: CASMRPNTGELFF. The DNA for the CDR3 is TGTGCCAGCATGAGACCAAACACCGGGGAGCTGTTTTTT.

This clonotype was seen just once. The chain carries TRBV28 and TRBJ1-2, with D perhaps matching TRBD1 (5 bases). Germline V lookup: CDR1 MDHEN, CDR2 SYDVKM. V was cut by 2 bases and J by 4 bases, with 20 bases left in between. The CDR3 contains 17 residues. The CDR3 sequence: CASSLVPGPVVGYGYTF. CDR3 nucleotide sequence: TGTGCCAGCAGTTTAGTACCAGGGCCGGTCGTTGGCTATGGCTACACCTTC.

This clonotype occurred a few times. The chain combines TRBV2 with TRBJ2-3; a possible D gene is TRBD2 (6 bases). The CDR3 has 15 amino acids. Trimming pared 2 bases from V and 0 bases from J, leaving 9 bases between. Germline V gene lookup returns CDR1 SNHLY and CDR2 FYNNEI. The chain's CDR3 is CASSETGVSTDTQYF. The CDR3 DNA is TGTGCCAGCAGTGAAACGGGAGTTAGCACAGATACGCAGTATTTT.

V gene TRBV5-1 combines with J gene TRBJ2-2; D may be TRBD1 or TRBD2 (6 bases each). The germline V and J ends were trimmed by 4 bases and 3 bases, with 19 bases remaining between them. This CDR3 has 17 amino acids. Germline CDR1 SGHRS, CDR2 YFSETQ. CDR3 sequence (DNA): TGCGCCAGCAGCCCAAAACCTCCCGGGGGCTACACCGGGGAGCTGTTTTTT. It is translated as CASSPKPPGGYTGELFF.

The rearrangement uses TRBV29-1 and TRBJ2-7; 13 bases match TRBD2. V lost 6 bases to trimming and J lost 1 base; unmatched junction nucleotides: 12. The germline V gene has CDR1 SQVTM and CDR2 ANQGSEA. The CDR3 has 17 residues. DNA of the CDR3: TGCAGCGTCCTCATTAGGCCGGGACTAGCGGGATCCTACGAGCAGTACTTC. Its protein is CSVLIRPGLAGSYEQYF.

The chain recombines TRBV6-5 with TRBJ1-1; D gene ambiguous. V lost 2 bases to trimming and J lost 4 bases, with 20 bases between them. CDR1 is MNHEY and CDR2 is SVGAGI in the germline V gene. The CDR3 is made up of 17 amino acids. As DNA, the CDR3 is TGTGCCAGCAGTTACCCTCCCGTAGGGTCATTAGGCACTGAAGCTTTCTTT. This encodes CASSYPPVGSLGTEAFF.

The chain carries TRBV7-9 and TRBJ2-3; 12 nucleotides line up with TRBD2. V shed 3 bases and J 0 bases; nucleotides not matched to a gene: 1. The CDR3 covers 16 residues. Germline V CDR1 and CDR2: SEHNR, FQNEAQ (reference sequence). The CDR3 nucleotides are TGTGCCAGCAGCTTTGGACTAGCGGGGAGCACAGATACGCAGTATTTT. This encodes CASSFGLAGSTDTQYF.

The gene calls are TRBV10-2 and TRBJ2-7, with 11 bases identical to TRBD2. CDR3 size: 14 residues. J gave up 3 bases and V 3 bases, and 1 base lay outside the gene matches. The V gene's germline CDR1 is WSHSY and CDR2 SAAADI. CDR3 DNA: TGCGCCAGCAGTGATACTAGCGGGAGCTACGAGCAGTACTTC. This gives the protein CASSDTSGSYEQYF.

This clonotype is labeled as hyperexpanded. CDR3 coding DNA: TGCAGTGCTAGATTATCCAGCGGGAGGGATACGCAGTATTTT. As protein: CSARLSSGRDTQYF. This sequence joins TRBV20-1 and TRBJ2-3; 9 positions match TRBD2. The CDR3 is made up of 14 amino acids. The ends lost 2 bases at V and 6 bases at J; junction bases unmatched: 6. CDR1 is DFQATT and CDR2 is SNEGSKA in the germline V gene (reference sequence).

This chain uses TRBV7-2 with TRBJ1-1, with D hard to call. V was clipped by 5 bases and J by 4 bases, with 20 bases between them. Germline CDR1 and CDR2: SGHTA and FQGNSA. This CDR3 spans 16 amino acids. This chain's CDR3 is CASSGSQFGWGTEAFF. The CDR3 coding sequence is TGTGCCAGCAGCGGGTCCCAGTTCGGGTGGGGCACTGAAGCTTTCTTT.

The chain joins TRBV10-3 to TRBJ2-3; D unresolved. Trimming stripped 3 bases from V and 6 bases from J, with 16 bases between. The CDR3 is 15 amino acids. Per the germline V gene, CDR1 is ENHRY and CDR2 is SYGVKD. The CDR3 protein is CAISEQPDTTDTQYF. The DNA of the CDR3 is TGTGCCATCAGTGAACAGCCGGATACCACGGATACGCAGTATTTT.

The rearrangement joins TRBV6-2 or TRBV6-3 to TRBJ2-7; 13 nucleotides line up with TRBD2. V shed 6 bases, J shed 2 bases, and the junction held 7 bases outside the gene matches. Germline V gene sequence: CDR1 MNHEY, CDR2 SVGEGT. The CDR3 loop spans 16 amino acids. The CDR3 DNA sequence: TGTGCCAGCAGACGTACCGGGACTAGCGGGACCTACGAGCAGTACTTC. Translation gives CASRRTGTSGTYEQYF.

The gene calls are TRBV19 and TRBJ2-2, with 8 bases lining up with TRBD1. V lost 6 bases and J lost 1; bases outside the gene matches: 4. This CDR3 has 15 residues. Germline V gene lookup returns CDR1 LNHDA and CDR2 SQIVND (reference sequence). Written as DNA, the CDR3 is TGTGCCAGTAGCCGAGGGACAGGGAACACCGGGGAGCTGTTTTTT. Translating gives CASSRGTGNTGELFF.

The chain recombines TRBV6-2 or TRBV6-3 with TRBJ1-2, with D hard to call. Germline lookup yields CDR1 MNHEY and CDR2 SVGEGT. Between the trimmed V and J ends, which lost 6 bases and 4 bases, there was a span of 6 bases. This CDR3 is built from 11 residues. The CDR3 here is CASSRTYGYTF. CDR3 DNA sequence: TGTGCCAGCAGCCGCACCTATGGCTACACCTTC.

The chain recombines TRBV20-1 with TRBJ2-5; TRBD2 matches at 9 bases. V was pared by 5 bases and J by 5 bases, with 12 bases of the junction left unmatched. This CDR3 is 15 amino acids long. From germline, CDR1 is DFQATT and CDR2 SNEGSKA (reference sequence). In nucleotides, the CDR3 is TGCAGTGCTGCCCTGGCGGGAGGGCCGGGTGAGACCCAGTACTTC. Translating it yields CSAALAGGPGETQYF.

The chain is built from TRBV19 and TRBJ1-5, with TRBD1 identical over 7 bases. With 3 bases clipped from V and 3 bases from J, the junction kept 23 bases outside the gene matches. Germline values: CDR1 LNHDA, CDR2 SQIVND (reference sequence). The CDR3 consists of 21 residues. CDR3 sequence (DNA): TGTGCCAGTAGTATGTGGAACGACCTCCGTGGAGGGGGCATCGACAATCAGCCCCAGCATTTT. Residues: CASSMWNDLRGGGIDNQPQHF.

The chain combines TRBV4-1 with TRBJ1-5; D perhaps matches TRBD1 (5 bases). CDR3 length: 19 amino acids. Per germline, CDR1 MGHRA and CDR2 YSYEKL. V dropped 0 bases and J dropped 4 bases, with 22 bases sitting between them. CDR3 DNA sequence: TGCGCCAGCAGCCAAGAGTCGGCGCGTGGCAGGGTTAGTAATCAGCCCCAGCATTTT. Translating gives CASSQESARGRVSNQPQHF.

J is TRBJ1-1 and V is TRBV7-9, with D uncertain. Germline lookup yields CDR1 SEHNR and CDR2 FQNEAQ (reference sequence). Between the trimmed V and J ends, which lost 5 bases and 1 base, there was a span of 2 bases. The length of the CDR3 is 11 residues. The DNA of the CDR3 is TGTGCCAGCAGCCGGAACACTGAAGCTTTCTTT. Translation: CASSRNTEAFF.

This chain links TRBV7-9 with TRBJ2-7; 8 bases line up with TRBD2. The trim removed 6 bases at V and 4 bases at J, leaving 11 bases unmatched. The CDR3 consists of 15 residues. From germline, CDR1 is SEHNR and CDR2 FQNEAQ (reference sequence). The chain's CDR3 is CASSSVVSGSYEQYF. In DNA form, the CDR3 reads TGTGCCAGCAGTTCCGTCGTCAGCGGGAGTTACGAGCAGTACTTC.

The CDR3 is CASSHAGTGNQPQHF. DNA for the CDR3: TGTGCCAGCAGCCACGCCGGGACAGGGAATCAGCCCCAGCATTTT. The J gene is TRBJ1-5, the V gene TRBV3-1; TRBD1 aligns across 9 bases. This CDR3 has 15 amino acids. V trimming: 3 bases; J trimming: 4 bases; junction bases outside the gene matches: 4. Per the germline V gene, CDR1 is LGHDT and CDR2 is YNNKEL (reference sequence).

The V call is TRBV7-2, the J call TRBJ1-2; 10 positions agree with TRBD1. The junction had 9 bases not matched to a gene; V was cut back by 4 bases and J by 7 bases. From germline, CDR1 is SGHTA and CDR2 FQGNSA. The CDR3 covers 15 residues. Here the CDR3 DNA reads TGTGCCAGCAGCTCGAGAGGGGACAGGGGATTTGGCTACACCTTC. Translating it yields CASSSRGDRGFGYTF.

This clonotype was recorded only once. The chain uses TRBV6-5 and TRBJ2-7; D possibly corresponds to TRBD1 (6 bases). Germline CDR1 and CDR2: MNHEY and SVGAGI. This CDR3 has 13 residues. V was shortened by 4 bases and J by 4 bases, with 11 bases between the two germline ends. Here the CDR3 reads CASSLGQQYEQYF. CDR3 bases: TGTGCCAGCAGTTTAGGACAGCAATACGAGCAGTACTTC.